These 11 T cell receptor beta chains were sequenced from one sample in a study of OX40 agonist ivuxolimab in advanced cancers. Using immunoSEQ multiplex PCR, the repertoire was profiled, and TCRdb retains in-frame clones only, with some absent. The sample shows about 71,000 clones, approximately 86% of them seen only once. The sequencing used CD4+ or CD8+ T cells sorted from blood, collected in a trial of the OX40 agonist ivuxolimab. These receptors were obtained from an adult with an advanced solid tumor such as melanoma, head and neck, liver or kidney cancer.

The chain is built from TRBV9 and TRBJ1-6, with D unclear. From germline, CDR1 is SGDLS and CDR2 YYNGEE. CDR3 length: 14 residues. V dropped 2 bases and J dropped 13 bases, with 16 bases sitting between them. This chain's CDR3 is CASSVDGQKSPLHF. DNA of the CDR3: TGTGCCAGCAGCGTTGATGGGCAGAAGTCCCCCCTCCACTTT.

The V gene is TRBV6-5, the J gene TRBJ2-5; TRBD2 matches 8 bases. V was clipped by 7 bases and J by 5 bases; unmatched bases: 9. CDR1 is MNHEY, CDR2 SVGAGI, per germline. This CDR3 has 14 amino acids. The CDR3 is CASTEAGAWETQYF. CDR3 DNA: TGTGCCAGCACAGAAGCGGGGGCCTGGGAGACCCAGTACTTC.

This chain joins TRBV5-5 and TRBJ1-1; D might be TRBD1 (5 bases). CDR1 is SGHKS and CDR2 is YYEKEE in the germline V gene (reference sequence). The CDR3 runs 16 residues. The V and J ends lost 4 bases and 2 bases respectively, with 18 bases between them. The CDR3 spells CASSPIGARGNTEAFF. CDR3 DNA: TGTGCCAGCAGCCCAATAGGGGCTAGGGGAAACACTGAAGCTTTCTTT.

The chain combines TRBV6-5 with TRBJ2-2; 8 positions agree with TRBD2. This CDR3 region has 14 residues. The V gene's germline CDR1 is MNHEY and CDR2 SVGAGI. The V gene end was trimmed by 8 bases and the J gene end by 0 bases; junction bases not matched to a gene: 2. In DNA form, the CDR3 reads TGTGCCAGCCGAGCGGGGGCGAACACCGGGGAGCTGTTTTTT. Protein: CASRAGANTGELFF.

This clone was seen a few times. The chain carries TRBV6-1 and TRBJ1-1; 8 bases match TRBD1. CDR3 length equals 14 residues. Trimming at V came to 3 bases and at J to 2 bases, leaving 2 bases not matched to a gene. Germline loops: CDR1 MNHNS, CDR2 SASEGT. CDR3 protein: CASSDAGGNTEAFF. The CDR3 bases are TGTGCCAGCAGTGATGCAGGGGGCAACACTGAAGCTTTCTTT.

The count of this clone is one. The V call is TRBV5-4, the J call TRBJ1-1; D remains ambiguous. Trimming took 0 bases from V and 6 from J, leaving 9 bases between them. CDR3 size: 13 residues. CDR1 is SGHNT, CDR2 YYREEE, per germline (reference sequence). This chain's CDR3 is CASSLDTLAEAFF. The CDR3 nucleotides read TGTGCCAGCAGCTTGGACACGTTGGCTGAAGCTTTCTTT.

This clone was recorded a few times. The V gene is TRBV5-5, the J gene TRBJ1-2; a weak D match, TRBD1 (5 bases). In germline, CDR1 is SGHKS, CDR2 YYEKEE (reference sequence). V shed 2 bases and J shed 3 bases, with 8 bases lying between them. The CDR3 runs 13 residues. For the CDR3, the DNA is TGTGCCAGCAGCTTTGACAGTCACTATGGCTACACCTTC. It codes for CASSFDSHYGYTF.

This clone was seen just once. The V call is TRBV7-6, the J call TRBJ2-1; D may be TRBD1 or TRBD2 (7 bases each). Germline V gene sequence: CDR1 SGHVS, CDR2 FNYEAQ. Trimming shortened V by 5 bases and J by 8 bases, and 25 bases separated the two germline ends. The CDR3 consists of 17 residues. This chain's CDR3 is CASSPRGSWEGHDEQFF. The CDR3 nucleotides are TGTGCCAGCAGCCCCAGGGGGAGCTGGGAGGGCCACGATGAGCAGTTCTTC.

V is TRBV7-2 and J is TRBJ1-4; 7 bases are shared with TRBD1. The CDR3 is made up of 16 amino acids. The trim removed 0 bases at V and 3 bases at J, leaving 4 bases unmatched. In germline, CDR1 is SGHTA, CDR2 FQGNSA. The CDR3 DNA reads as TGTGCCAGCAGCTTAGCGAGAGGGGGCGCTAATGAAAAACTGTTTTTT. This translates into CASSLARGGANEKLFF.

The rearrangement joins TRBV6-1 to TRBJ2-7; 9 nucleotides match TRBD1. The CDR3 contains 14 residues. The V gene's germline CDR1 is MNHNS and CDR2 SASEGT. J was trimmed by 2 bases and V by 4 bases; bases with no gene match: 3. CDR3 in amino acids: CASSGQGGAYEQYF. For the CDR3, the DNA is TGTGCCAGCAGTGGACAGGGGGGGGCCTACGAGCAGTACTTC.

The genes are TRBV29-1 and TRBJ2-7; a weak D match, TRBD1 (6 bases). The CDR3 is 14 amino acids. V shed 5 bases and J shed 3 bases, with 17 bases lying between them. Germline V CDR1 and CDR2: SQVTM, ANQGSEA. CDR3 sequence: CSVLTGFLGYEQYF. The CDR3 DNA reads TGCAGCGTTCTTACAGGGTTTCTCGGCTACGAGCAGTACTTC.